Sequencing of this TCR beta chain was carried out in a study of blood T cell repertoires in COVID-19 (dated by TCRdb to the early 2020s). In terms of the full investigation: Collaborator samples came from the United States, Italy and Spain and covered acute and convalescent phases of COVID-19. The repertoires were made available in a free public database intended to serve as a resource for research on the immune response to SARS-CoV-2. Samples were obtained from the ongoing ImmuneRACE study (first 160 participants) and from roughly 1,300 subjects provided by 6 global collaborators. Sample metadata almost always included a de-identified subject ID, COVID-19 status, age in years and sex. The dataset comprised deeply sampled blood TCRbeta repertoires from subjects exposed to, actively infected with, or recovered from COVID-19. Where HLA class I and class II types were available, the types were taken from metadata supplied by the sample provider, not from assay-based typing. The material from the prospective study consisted of cDNA or gDNA derived from T cells, B-cell-depleted T cells, or PBMCs.

The germline V gene sets CDR1 to SNHLY and CDR2 to FYNNEI. V sheds 7 bases and J sheds 2 bases, leaving 14 bases between their ends. The CDR3 starts with the cysteine, ends with the phenylalanine, and has 14 residues. The sequence is cut down to CDR3 DNA, 42 bases in frame from base 1. Turning to this clone: No cognate antigen has been identified for it. Base qualities are not provided; no much larger clone lies one nucleotide away.

Participants in the prospective study were enrolled through a virtual design, were aged roughly 18 to 90 years, and lived in about 25 United States geographic areas. Cohort assignment in the prospective study relied on participant-reported clinical history from a screening survey and a study questionnaire. Recovered participants in ImmuneRACE Cohort 3 were defined as having two consecutive negative NP/OP PCR tests, clearance from a healthcare professional, or resolution of symptoms. Mobile phlebotomists in the prospective study collected whole blood, serum and a nasopharyngeal or oropharyngeal swab from every participant. Participants in the prospective study had the option to provide additional blood draws and questionnaires over a 2-month period. Before DNA extraction, prospective study blood samples were shipped either frozen or at room temperature. The paper's findings and limits, for the study overall: The amount of clinical and demographic metadata varied by source and participant and was provided uncurated.

TCRbeta CDR3 regions were amplified from genomic DNA using the immunoSEQ Assay, a bias-controlled multiplex PCR. As for the authors' bioinformatics: The number of nucleated cells in each sample was estimated by amplification of reference gene primers within the assay. To quantify the absolute abundance of each unique TCRbeta CDR3 rearrangement, sequence reads were collapsed and filtered. For each sample, productive Simpson clonality was calculated as the square root of Simpson's diversity index over productive rearrangements. TCRdb retrieved this table from immuneACCESS and kept in-frame rearrangements only. Not all clones are present; in checked studies, unresolved V genes account for under half, and no reason is known for the remainder. That table is the source of V, J and clone size, and D and trimming were worked out from the DNA. Here the sample has some 210,000 clones; around four fifths occur a single time. The biggest ten clones account for about a tenth of the sample.

Input material: PBMCs or T cells enriched from blood (not recorded which). The sequence joins TRBV2 to TRBJ2-5, with no reliable assignment of the D segment. This clonotype was sampled from a man aged 40-55 years who had recovered from COVID-19. CDR3 protein: CASNLDTYQETQYF. The DNA sequence is given as TGTGCCAGCAACCTCGACACATATCAAGAGACCCAGTACTTC.